One and the same sample provided the 20 T cell receptor beta chains below, sequenced in a study of Graves' ophthalmopathy and Graves' hyperthyroidism. TCR beta CDR3 regions were amplified from RNA transcripts. After a first-round RT-PCR with HTBI primers, a second-round multiplex PCR was run. TCRdb used MiXCR to reprocess the multiplex PCR reads, holding one entry per CDR3 protein. The sample contains around 590,000 distinct CDR3 sequences, approximately 35% of which appear only once. The sample was peripheral blood or thyroid tissue (not recorded which). Receptors originate from an adult man with Graves' hyperthyroidism.

This chain joins TRBV24-1 and TRBJ2-5; 11 nucleotides line up with TRBD2. Germline V gives CDR1 KGHDR, CDR2 SFDVKD. V lost 0 bases and J lost 2; bases outside the gene matches: 4. The CDR3 runs to 17 residues. The CDR3 is CATSDLNVAGGQETQYF. The CDR3 bases are TGTGCCACCAGTGATTTGAATGTAGCGGGAGGGCAAGAGACCCAGTACTTC.

The J gene is TRBJ1-1, the V gene TRBV6-6, with TRBD1 as a possible D gene (5 bases). The CDR3 length is 14 residues. The germline CDR1 and CDR2 sequences are MNHNY and SVGAGI (reference sequence). Trimming stripped 0 bases from V and 10 bases from J, with 15 bases between. CDR3 amino acids: CASSYSDIPVGAFF. The CDR3 region has the DNA TGTGCCAGCAGTTACTCGGACATTCCCGTCGGAGCTTTCTTT.

The genes are TRBV4-2 and TRBJ2-7; a possible D gene is TRBD1 (6 bases). In germline, CDR1 is LGHNA, CDR2 YNFKEQ. This CDR3 contains 15 residues. V lost 0 bases and J lost 3, with 12 bases in between. CDR3 DNA: TGTGCCAGCAGCCAAGATGGGGCAGGGGTCTACGAGCAGTACTTC. This translates into CASSQDGAGVYEQYF.

At least ten counts were recorded for this clonotype. This sequence joins TRBV7-3 and TRBJ2-2; tentatively, D is TRBD2 (5 bases). V lost 1 base and J lost 4, with 7 bases in between. The CDR3 sequence is 14 residues long. Germline V gene sequence: CDR1 SGHTA, CDR2 FQGTGA. The CDR3 region is CASSLMGSTGELFF. As DNA, the CDR3 is TGTGCCAGCAGCTTAATGGGGAGCACCGGGGAGCTGTTTTTT.

This clonotype was seen only once. V gene TRBV7-2 combines with J gene TRBJ2-4; D perhaps matches TRBD2 (5 bases). Trimming removed 5 bases at V and 8 bases at J, with 16 bases between. CDR1 is SGHTA, CDR2 FQGNSA, per germline. The CDR3 runs 14 residues. The CDR3 loop is CASSPRTASDIQYF. The DNA for the CDR3 is TGTGCCAGCAGCCCTCGGACTGCTTCCGACATTCAGTACTTC.

J is TRBJ2-7 and V is TRBV10-3, with TRBD1 identical over 10 bases. With the DNA end fitting TRBJ2-1 better, the J assignment may be wrong. Germline V gene sequence: CDR1 ENHRY, CDR2 SYGVKD. The CDR3 totals 17 residues. CDR3 coding DNA: TGTGCCATCAGTGAGGCATCCGGGACAGGGGTCTCCAATGAGCAGTTCTTC. Translation: CAISEASGTGVSNEQFF.

For this clonotype: The CDR3 does not end in the conserved phenylalanine or tryptophan, so this is likely a read error. The rearrangement joins TRBV6-5 to TRBJ1-1, with TRBD1 identical over 7 bases. Trimming took 0 bases from V and 4 from J; bases not matched to a gene: 5. The CDR3 is 15 amino acids. The germline CDR1 and CDR2 sequences are MNHEY and SVGAGI. CDR3 sequence: CASSYSRGLATEAFL. For the CDR3, the DNA is TGTGCCAGCAGTTACTCAAGGGGGCTGGCCACTGAAGCTTTCCTT.

The chain carries TRBV2 and TRBJ2-7, with TRBD1 matching 9 bases. J was trimmed by 2 bases and V by 10 bases; bases with no gene match: 12. CDR1 is SNHLY, CDR2 FYNNEI, per germline. This CDR3 has 15 residues. The CDR3 is CANRQDRGRTYEQYF. The CDR3 coding sequence is TGTGCCAACAGACAGGACAGGGGTAGGACCTACGAGCAGTACTTC.

As regards this clonotype: The junction departs from germline at one end; a sequencing error may be responsible. The chain joins TRBV10-3 to TRBJ2-7; D possibly corresponds to TRBD1 (7 bases). The CDR3 spans 15 residues. The V gene's germline CDR1 is ENHRY and CDR2 SYGVKD. CDR3 sequence (DNA): TGTGCCAGCAGTACTAGCCGGGACAGATACTACGAGCAGTACTTC. It codes for CASSTSRDRYYEQYF.

The chain joins TRBV2 to TRBJ1-2; TRBD1 matches at 8 bases. The CDR3 is 14 amino acids. CDR1 SNHLY and CDR2 FYNNEI come from the germline V gene. The V segment lost 7 bases and the J segment 6 bases; nucleotides outside the gene matches: 10. The CDR3 region is CASNPGQGGNGYTF. The CDR3 nucleotides are TGTGCCAGCAATCCCGGACAGGGAGGGAATGGCTACACCTTC.

This chain uses TRBV28 with TRBJ2-5, with D hard to call. V was trimmed by 3 bases and J by 2 bases, leaving 7 bases between them. Looked up from germline, CDR1 is MDHEN and CDR2 is SYDVKM. The CDR3 contains 13 residues. The CDR3 bases are TGTGCCAGCAGTTTTCGGTGGCAAGAGACCCAGTACTTC. It codes for CASSFRWQETQYF.

V usage is TRBV5-6 and J usage is TRBJ2-7; D might be TRBD2 (7 bases). The CDR3 extends over 14 amino acids. With 4 bases removed from V and 3 bases from J, the gap between germline ends came to 14 bases. The germline gives CDR1 SGHDT, CDR2 YYEEEE. The CDR3 protein is CASSKGGGYYEQYF. Here the CDR3 DNA reads TGTGCCAGCAGCAAGGGCGGGGGCTACTACGAGCAGTACTTC.

About this clonotype: This clone may be a read error of a much larger clone one base away. V is TRBV15 and J is TRBJ1-1, with 10 bases matching TRBD1. The CDR3 totals 15 residues. V dropped 4 bases and J dropped 4; count of bases not matched to a gene: 6. Germline V lookup: CDR1 LNHNV, CDR2 YYDKDF (reference sequence). CDR3 loop: CATSKTGGLGTEAFF. In nucleotides, the CDR3 is TGTGCCACCAGCAAGACAGGGGGCTTGGGCACTGAAGCTTTCTTT. The complete variable domain, with remaining parts taken from reference TRBV15 and TRBJ1-1, reads DAMVIQNPRYQVTQFGKPVTLSCSQTLNHNVMYWYQQKSSQAPKLLFHYYDKDFNNEADTPDNFQSRRPNTSFCFLDIRSPGLGDTAMYLCATSKTGGLGTEAFFGQGTRLTVV.

In its sample, this clonotype was seen many times. The V call is TRBV9, the J call TRBJ2-2, with D unresolved. The V end lost 3 bases, the J end lost 3 bases, and 3 bases lay between the germline ends. This CDR3 is built from 12 residues. The germline gives CDR1 SGDLS, CDR2 YYNGEE. This CDR3 reads CASSGHTGELFF. For the CDR3, the DNA is TGTGCCAGCAGCGGGCACACCGGGGAGCTGTTTTTT.

This chain links TRBV5-1 with TRBJ1-2; TRBD1 matches at 10 bases. Trimming cost V 2 bases and J 6 bases; bases outside gene matches: 4. Germline CDR1 and CDR2: SGHRS and YFSETQ. CDR3 length: 14 residues. The CDR3 region is CASSFGDRGDGYTF. CDR3 DNA: TGCGCCAGCAGCTTTGGGGACAGGGGCGATGGCTACACCTTC.

The chain employs TRBV6-5 and TRBJ1-4; 8 bases fit TRBD1. The CDR3 has 10 amino acids. Germline CDR1 and CDR2: MNHEY and SVGAGI. The junction had 4 bases not matched to a gene; V was cut back by 10 bases and J by 12 bases. The CDR3 DNA sequence: TGTGCCACCTTGGACAGGGAACTGTTTTTT. It is translated as CATLDRELFF.

As for this clonotype: One base away lies a much larger clone, so this may be a sequencing read error. The chain is built from TRBV7-2 and TRBJ1-2, with D perhaps matching TRBD1 (6 bases). The CDR3 extends over 20 amino acids. The germline CDR1 and CDR2 sequences are SGHTA and FQGNSA. Trimming removed 4 bases at V and 1 base at J, with 28 bases between. The CDR3 is CASSSQRGRIPAQLNYGYTF. The CDR3 bases are TGTGCCAGCAGCTCCCAAAGGGGGAGAATTCCCGCCCAACTTAACTATGGCTACACCTTC.

Details on this clonotype: The conserved phenylalanine or tryptophan normally closing the CDR3 is absent here, so this likely arose from a read error. V is TRBV3-1 and J is TRBJ1-5, with D unclear. The CDR3 consists of 15 residues. CDR1 is LGHDT and CDR2 is YNNKEL in the germline V gene (reference sequence). Trimming pared 0 bases from V and 0 bases from J, leaving 6 bases between. Written as DNA, the CDR3 is TGTGCCAGCAGCCAAGATAGCTATAGCAATCAGCCCCAGCATGTT. Protein: CASSQDSYSNQPQHV.

Ten or more counts support this clonotype. The rearrangement joins TRBV10-2 to TRBJ1-2; unclear D gene. CDR1 is WSHSY and CDR2 is SAAADI in the germline V gene. This CDR3 has 13 residues. V was trimmed by 8 bases and J by 4 bases, leaving 14 bases between them. CDR3 in DNA: TGCGCCAGCGGGTTGCGAGTCGGCTATGGCTACACCTTC. It is translated as CASGLRVGYGYTF.

On this clonotype itself: A much larger clone differs by one base, so this may be a read error. The gene calls are TRBV6-6 and TRBJ1-2, with D possibly being TRBD1 (5 bases). The ends were cut back, 4 bases at V and 4 bases at J, with 13 bases in the middle. There are 14 residues in the CDR3. Germline CDR1 MNHNY, CDR2 SVGAGI (reference sequence). CDR3 in DNA: TGTGCCAGCAGTTGTATGGGAGGGACCTATGGCTACACCTTC. It translates to CASSCMGGTYGYTF.